The 31 T cell receptor beta chains reported below all come from one sample, sequenced in a study of OX40 agonist ivuxolimab in advanced cancers. The assay was immunoSEQ multiplex PCR, and TCRdb's table has in-frame clones only and misses some. Of roughly 69,000 clones in the sample, approximately 90% were seen once. The specimen comprised CD4+ or CD8+ T cells sorted from blood, sampled in a trial of the OX40 agonist ivuxolimab. All receptors come from an adult with an advanced solid tumor such as melanoma, head and neck, liver or kidney cancer.

The rearrangement uses TRBV4-1 and TRBJ2-2; no clear D. V was clipped by 0 bases and J by 2 bases, with 16 bases between them. The germline gives CDR1 MGHRA, CDR2 YSYEKL. This CDR3 has 18 residues. The CDR3 coding sequence is TGCGCCAGCAGCCAAGAGACGCGTCAGGCCATAAACACCGGGGAGCTGTTTTTT. It is translated as CASSQETRQAINTGELFF.

The J gene is TRBJ2-7, the V gene TRBV6-6, with D possibly TRBD1 on 6 matching bases. The CDR3 consists of 14 residues. With 9 bases removed from V and 2 bases from J, the gap between germline ends came to 17 bases. Germline CDR1 MNHNY, CDR2 SVGAGI (reference sequence). The CDR3: CARGARVAPYEQYV. The CDR3 DNA sequence: TGTGCCAGGGGGGCACGGGTGGCCCCCTACGAGCAGTACGTC.

The sample holds one count of this clone. The chain is built from TRBV28 and TRBJ2-7; no reliable D call. V gave up 4 bases and J gave up 6 bases, with 4 bases separating them. The CDR3 is made up of 10 amino acids. Germline lookup yields CDR1 MDHEN and CDR2 SYDVKM. Written as DNA, the CDR3 is TGTGCCAGCAGTTACGCCGAGCAGTACTTC. Translation: CASSYAEQYF.

This chain links TRBV6-1 with TRBJ1-1, with TRBD1 identical over 8 bases. The germline gives CDR1 MNHNS, CDR2 SASEGT. CDR3 size: 16 residues. The J segment lost 1 base and the V segment lost 2 bases, leaving 6 bases of the junction unmatched. CDR3: CASSEWTGRGNTEAFF. The CDR3 DNA follows: TGTGCCAGCAGTGAATGGACAGGGCGAGGGAACACTGAAGCTTTCTTT.

The gene calls are TRBV9 and TRBJ2-2; TRBD1 might be the D (6 bases). The CDR3 is made up of 18 amino acids. Germline V gene lookup returns CDR1 SGDLS and CDR2 YYNGEE. V lost 3 bases and J 1 base, leaving 19 bases between the germline ends. The CDR3 nucleotides read TGTGCCAGCAGCGCCGAGGGGGTCGAAGTGATGAACACCGGGGAGCTGTTTTTT. It codes for CASSAEGVEVMNTGELFF.

The CDR3 coding sequence is TGTGCCAGCAAGGTTAGCGTTGCCGAGCAGTACTTC. Protein sequence: CASKVSVAEQYF. The chain employs TRBV6-5 and TRBJ2-7, with D possibly being TRBD2 (5 bases). Germline assignment: CDR1 MNHEY and CDR2 SVGAGI. V was trimmed by 7 bases and J by 6 bases, leaving 13 bases between them. The CDR3 runs to 12 residues.

V gene TRBV7-2 combines with J gene TRBJ2-7, with D uncertain. Trimming took 3 bases from V and 6 from J, leaving 12 bases between them. Germline lookup yields CDR1 SGHTA and CDR2 FQGNSA. The CDR3 spans 13 residues. CDR3 protein: CASSFPLLGEQYF. Here the CDR3 DNA reads TGTGCCAGCAGCTTCCCTTTGCTTGGCGAGCAGTACTTC.

This CDR3 reads CASSYIGAVYGYTF. DNA for the CDR3: TGTGCCAGCAGTTACATTGGGGCCGTCTATGGCTACACCTTC. V gene TRBV6-5 combines with J gene TRBJ1-2; a possible D gene is TRBD1 (5 bases). The germline CDR1 and CDR2 sequences are MNHEY and SVGAGI. This CDR3 has 14 amino acids. The germline V and J ends were trimmed by 2 bases and 4 bases, with 11 bases remaining between them.

The chain recombines TRBV5-1 with TRBJ2-1, with 7 bases that match TRBD1. The V gene's germline CDR1 is SGHRS and CDR2 YFSETQ. V was clipped by 4 bases and J by 5 bases; unmatched bases: 6. This CDR3 comprises 14 residues. CDR3 in DNA: TGCGCCAGCAGCCCACAGGGGACCGACAATGAGCAGTTCTTC. It encodes CASSPQGTDNEQFF.

The chain recombines TRBV19 with TRBJ1-1; 8 bases fit TRBD1. Germline-derived CDR1 and CDR2 are LNHDA and SQIVND (reference sequence). V dropped 2 bases and J dropped 3; count of bases not matched to a gene: 11. The CDR3 spans 17 residues. Written as DNA, the CDR3 is TGTGCCAGTAGTATACAGGGGGCTAGCCTCCCCTACACTGAAGCTTTCTTT. This gives the protein CASSIQGASLPYTEAFF.

The chain employs TRBV19 and TRBJ1-6; 8 bases fit TRBD1. CDR1 and CDR2 (germline): LNHDA, SQIVND (reference sequence). CDR3 length: 13 residues. After removal of 5 bases from V and 10 bases from J, the junction contained 4 bases not matched to a gene. The CDR3 reads CASSLDRDSPLHF. DNA for the CDR3: TGTGCCAGTAGTTTGGACAGGGACTCACCCCTCCACTTT.

The J gene is TRBJ1-3, the V gene TRBV27; 7 bases agree with TRBD1. CDR1 is MNHEY, CDR2 SMNVEV, per germline (reference sequence). The CDR3 runs to 15 residues. V gave up 3 bases and J gave up 0 bases; unmatched junction bases: 2. For the CDR3, the DNA is TGTGCCAGCAGTTTGGACAGGAACTCTGGAAACACCATATATTTT. Protein: CASSLDRNSGNTIYF.

The chain recombines TRBV6-5 with TRBJ1-5, with 10 bases fitting TRBD1. Germline V CDR1 and CDR2: MNHEY, SVGAGI. CDR3 size: 15 residues. Unmatched junction bases numbered 7, after V lost 8 bases and J lost 3 bases. The CDR3 region has the DNA TGTGCCAGCGGAAAGACAGGGGGCTCCAATCAGCCCCAGCATTTT. Translation: CASGKTGGSNQPQHF.

The chain uses TRBV4-3 and TRBJ1-3; D unresolved. CDR1 is LGHNA, CDR2 YSLEER, per germline. The V and J ends lost 2 bases and 4 bases respectively, with 6 bases between them. The CDR3 runs 13 residues. CDR3 residues: CASSQSYGNTIYF. Here the CDR3 DNA reads TGCGCCAGCAGCCAAAGTTACGGAAACACCATATATTTT.

The chain links TRBV7-6 to TRBJ2-3; unclear D gene. Germline CDR1 and CDR2: SGHVS and FNYEAQ. This CDR3 region has 15 residues. V gave up 5 bases and J gave up 2 bases, with 14 bases separating them. The CDR3 region is CASSPLGSATDTQYF. The CDR3 bases are TGTGCCAGCAGCCCTCTCGGGTCCGCCACAGATACGCAGTATTTT. Filled out from reference TRBV7-6 and TRBJ2-3, the complete variable domain reads GAGVSQSPRYKVTKRGQDVALRCDPISGHVSLYWYRQALGQGPEFLTYFNYEAQQDKSGLPNDRFSAERPEGSISTLTIQRTEQRDSAMYRCASSPLGSATDTQYFGPGTRLTVL.

V is TRBV5-1 and J is TRBJ2-3; D may be TRBD1 (6 bases). The V gene's germline CDR1 is SGHRS and CDR2 YFSETQ. CDR3 length: 16 amino acids. The V and J ends lost 0 bases and 2 bases respectively, with 13 bases between them. The CDR3 DNA sequence: TGCGCCAGCAGCTTGGTGCAGGGGAGATACACAGATACGCAGTATTTT. Its translation: CASSLVQGRYTDTQYF.

The V call is TRBV28, the J call TRBJ1-2, with D unclear. This CDR3 contains 14 residues. Germline assignment: CDR1 MDHEN and CDR2 SYDVKM. Trimming took off 3 bases at V and 3 bases at J, with 11 bases between the two ends. The CDR3: CASSLAHNYYGYTF. The CDR3 DNA reads as TGTGCCAGCAGTTTGGCGCATAACTACTATGGCTACACCTTC.

The V gene is TRBV28, the J gene TRBJ2-5; TRBD1 aligns across 12 bases. The DNA end favors TRBJ2-7, so the J call may be wrong. Per germline, CDR1 MDHEN and CDR2 SYDVKM. The CDR3 loop spans 14 amino acids. For the CDR3, the DNA is TGTGCCAGCCGAGGGACAGGGGGCATCTACGAGCAGTACTTC. It is translated as CASRGTGGIYEQYF.

The chain couples TRBV9 to TRBJ2-3, with TRBD2 matching over 13 bases. V shed 6 bases and J 3 bases; nucleotides not matched to a gene: 7. CDR3 length: 16 residues. Per germline, CDR1 SGDLS and CDR2 YYNGEE. CDR3 in DNA: TGTGCCAGCAATCCCACTAGCGGGGGGGTGACAGATACGCAGTATTTT. This gives the protein CASNPTSGGVTDTQYF.

V usage is TRBV6-5 and J usage is TRBJ2-7; 13 nucleotides line up with TRBD2. Germline V gene data show CDR1 as MNHEY and CDR2 as SVGAGI. The CDR3 extends over 13 amino acids. Germline trimming cut 8 bases from V and 2 bases from J; bases unmatched to any gene: 0. CDR3 in DNA: TGTGCCAGCGGACTAGCGGGAGCCTACGAGCAGTACTTC. Protein: CASGLAGAYEQYF.

The CDR3, as DNA: TGTGCCAGCAGTGGCTCTGGGGCCAACGTCCTGACTTTC. It specifies CASSGSGANVLTF. The V gene is TRBV6-5, the J gene TRBJ2-6; D gene ambiguous. The germline V and J ends were trimmed by 5 bases and 0 bases, with 2 bases remaining between them. The CDR3 extends over 13 amino acids. The germline V gene has CDR1 MNHEY and CDR2 SVGAGI.

The chain is built from TRBV9 and TRBJ1-4; maybe TRBD1 (6 bases). Trimming took off 0 bases at V and 6 bases at J, with 12 bases between the two ends. This CDR3 contains 15 residues. From germline, CDR1 is SGDLS and CDR2 YYNGEE. The CDR3 reads CASSVEGEEDEKLFF. In DNA form, the CDR3 reads TGTGCCAGCAGCGTAGAGGGGGAAGAGGATGAAAAACTGTTTTTT.

This clone was counted a few times. The genes are TRBV4-2 and TRBJ2-7; D may be TRBD2 (5 bases). Germline V gene lookup returns CDR1 LGHNA and CDR2 YNFKEQ. This CDR3 is 15 amino acids long. V was pared by 0 bases and J by 4 bases, with 13 bases between. The chain's CDR3 is CASSQELGPGYEQYV. CDR3 nucleotides: TGTGCCAGCAGCCAAGAGCTAGGTCCGGGGTACGAGCAGTACGTC.

CDR3 DNA: TGTGCCAGCAGCTCCGGGACGGAAAGCACAGATACGCAGTATTTT. This translates into CASSSGTESTDTQYF. The genes are TRBV28 and TRBJ2-3; D assignment may be TRBD1 or TRBD2 (5 bases each). The CDR3 extends over 15 amino acids. Trimming took off 6 bases at V and 0 bases at J, with 13 bases between the two ends. Germline lookup yields CDR1 MDHEN and CDR2 SYDVKM. Supplemented by reference TRBV28 and TRBJ2-3, the full variable domain reads DVKVTQSSRYLVKRTGEKVFLECVQDMDHENMFWYRQDPGLGLRLIYFSYDVKMKEKGDIPEGYSVSREKKERFSLILESASTNQTSMYLCASSSGTESTDTQYFGPGTRLTVL.

The chain has TRBV27 and TRBJ2-7; a possible D gene is TRBD2 (5 bases). Germline V gene sequence: CDR1 MNHEY, CDR2 SMNVEV (reference sequence). The V end lost 5 bases, the J end lost 4 bases, and 9 bases lay between the germline ends. The CDR3 extends over 12 amino acids. Here the CDR3 DNA reads TGTGCCAGCAGTCGGACTGGTTACGAGCAGTACTTC. It specifies CASSRTGYEQYF.

The rearrangement links TRBV7-9 to TRBJ2-5; 8 bases line up with TRBD2. After removal of 5 bases from V and 0 bases from J, the junction contained 8 bases not matched to a gene. The CDR3 length is 16 residues. Germline assignment: CDR1 SEHNR and CDR2 FQNEAQ (reference sequence). CDR3 residues: CASSITSGLYQETQYF. CDR3 nucleotides: TGTGCCAGCAGCATCACTAGCGGCCTGTACCAAGAGACCCAGTACTTC.

The V and J genes are TRBV11-2 and TRBJ1-1; D gene ambiguous. This CDR3 region has 12 residues. CDR1 SGHAT and CDR2 FQNNGV come from the germline V gene. V lost 3 bases, J lost 1 base, and 3 bases lay in between. The CDR3 region has the DNA TGTGCCAGCAGCTTTGGGAACACTGAAGCTTTCTTT. Protein sequence: CASSFGNTEAFF.

This clone has a single count. This chain joins TRBV10-3 and TRBJ1-2; D is perhaps TRBD1 (5 bases). V shed 0 bases and J shed 8 bases, with 13 bases lying between them. Germline CDR1 and CDR2: ENHRY and SYGVKD. The CDR3 is 14 residues long. DNA of the CDR3: TGTGCCATCAGTGAGTCGGGACCCAAGCTCGGCTACACCTTC. Residues: CAISESGPKLGYTF.

The chain links TRBV27 to TRBJ2-7; TRBD2 matches 7 bases. This CDR3 contains 14 residues. V dropped 3 bases and J dropped 3; count of bases not matched to a gene: 5. The germline gives CDR1 MNHEY, CDR2 SMNVEV (reference sequence). CDR3 sequence: CASSFLSGDYEQYF. The DNA for the CDR3 is TGTGCCAGCAGTTTTTTGAGCGGGGACTACGAGCAGTACTTC.

The chain uses TRBV6-6 and TRBJ2-7, with D tentatively TRBD1 or TRBD2 (5 bases each). The germline V gene has CDR1 MNHNY and CDR2 SVGAGI (reference sequence). CDR3 length: 16 residues. Trimming pared 6 bases from V and 3 bases from J, leaving 21 bases between. Here the CDR3 DNA reads TGTGCCAGCAGCCAACGGGACCGGGTCTCCATCTACGAGCAGTACTTC. It translates to CASSQRDRVSIYEQYF.

V is TRBV6-5 and J is TRBJ1-2; D is possibly TRBD1 (5 bases). The CDR3 has 13 residues. Trimming cost V 0 bases and J 8 bases, with 10 bases left between them. In germline, CDR1 is MNHEY, CDR2 SVGAGI. This chain's CDR3 is CASSYSRTGGYTF. The CDR3 DNA is TGTGCCAGCAGTTACTCCCGAACAGGAGGCTACACCTTC.